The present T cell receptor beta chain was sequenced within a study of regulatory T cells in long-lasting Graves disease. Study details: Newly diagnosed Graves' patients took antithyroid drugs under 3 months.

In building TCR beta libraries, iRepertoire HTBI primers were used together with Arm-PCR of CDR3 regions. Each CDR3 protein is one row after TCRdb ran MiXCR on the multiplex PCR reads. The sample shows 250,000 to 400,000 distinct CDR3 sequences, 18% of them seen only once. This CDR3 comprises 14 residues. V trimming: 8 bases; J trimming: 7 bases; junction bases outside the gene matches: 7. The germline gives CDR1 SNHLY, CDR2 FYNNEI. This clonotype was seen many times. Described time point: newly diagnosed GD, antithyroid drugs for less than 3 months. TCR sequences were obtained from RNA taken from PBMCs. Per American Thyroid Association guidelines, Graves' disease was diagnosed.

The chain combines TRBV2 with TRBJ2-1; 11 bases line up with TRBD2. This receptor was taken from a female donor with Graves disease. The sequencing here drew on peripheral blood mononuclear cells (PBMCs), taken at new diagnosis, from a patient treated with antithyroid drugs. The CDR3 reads CASLHRLAGNEQFF. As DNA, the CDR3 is TGTGCCAGCCTTCATAGACTAGCGGGAAATGAGCAGTTCTTC.